This T cell receptor (beta chain) was identified during a study of cytomegalovirus exposure and HLA in healthy donors. Worth noting for this clone: What it binds is not known.

Findings and caveats of the study: Most TCRs appeared rarely, but some public TCRs recurred in many donors.

Clones were read by immunoSEQ multiplex PCR, and TCRdb kept only the in-frame ones, dropping some. The table lists about 130,000 clones, roughly nine tenths of them singletons. The CDR3 spans 14 residues. Germline V gene sequence: CDR1 SGHRS, CDR2 YFSETQ. Trimming removed 0 bases from V and 5 bases from J; junction bases left unmatched: 5. The source is a woman under 30 in good health and CMV-seronegative. V gene TRBV5-1 combines with J gene TRBJ2-7; 7 bases fit TRBD1. The sample taken for sequencing was PBMCs. The chain's CDR3 is CASSLGQGVNEQYV. The CDR3 DNA reads TGCGCCAGCAGCTTGGGACAGGGTGTCAACGAGCAGTACGTC.